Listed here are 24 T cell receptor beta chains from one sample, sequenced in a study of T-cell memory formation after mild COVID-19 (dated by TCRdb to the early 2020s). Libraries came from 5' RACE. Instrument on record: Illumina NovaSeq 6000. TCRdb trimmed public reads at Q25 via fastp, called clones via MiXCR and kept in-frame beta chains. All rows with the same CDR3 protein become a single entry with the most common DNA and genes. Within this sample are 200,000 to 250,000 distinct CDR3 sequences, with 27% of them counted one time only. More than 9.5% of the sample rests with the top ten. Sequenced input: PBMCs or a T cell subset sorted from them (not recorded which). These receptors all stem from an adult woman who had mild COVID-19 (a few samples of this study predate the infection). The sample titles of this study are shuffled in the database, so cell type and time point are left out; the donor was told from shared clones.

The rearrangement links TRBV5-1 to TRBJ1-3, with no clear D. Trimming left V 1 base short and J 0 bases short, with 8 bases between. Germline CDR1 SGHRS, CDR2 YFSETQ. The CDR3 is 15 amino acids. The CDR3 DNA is TGCGCCAGCAGCTTGACGGGAGACTCTGGAAACACCATATATTTT. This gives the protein CASSLTGDSGNTIYF.

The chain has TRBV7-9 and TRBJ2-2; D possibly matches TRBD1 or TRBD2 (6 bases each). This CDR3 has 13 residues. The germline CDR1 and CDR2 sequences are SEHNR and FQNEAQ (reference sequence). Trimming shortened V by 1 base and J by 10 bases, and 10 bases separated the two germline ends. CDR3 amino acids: CASSLVGGEELFF. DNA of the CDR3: TGTGCCAGCAGCTTAGTCGGGGGCGAGGAGCTGTTTTTT.

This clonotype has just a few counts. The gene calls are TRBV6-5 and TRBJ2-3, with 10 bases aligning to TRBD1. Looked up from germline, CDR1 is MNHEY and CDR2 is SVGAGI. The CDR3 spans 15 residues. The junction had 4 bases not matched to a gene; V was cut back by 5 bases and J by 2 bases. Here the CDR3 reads CASSRQGAFTDTQYF. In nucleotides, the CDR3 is TGTGCCAGCAGTAGACAGGGGGCCTTCACAGATACGCAGTATTTT.

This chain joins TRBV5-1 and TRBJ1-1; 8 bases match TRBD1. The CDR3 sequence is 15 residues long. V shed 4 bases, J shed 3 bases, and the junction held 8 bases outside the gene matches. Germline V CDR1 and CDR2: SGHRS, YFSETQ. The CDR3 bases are TGCGCCAGCAGCCAGATTTCGACAGGGGACACTGAAGCTTTCTTT. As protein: CASSQISTGDTEAFF.

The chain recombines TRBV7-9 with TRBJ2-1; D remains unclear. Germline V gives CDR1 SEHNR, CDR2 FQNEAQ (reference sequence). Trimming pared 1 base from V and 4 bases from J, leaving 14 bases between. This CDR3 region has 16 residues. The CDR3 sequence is CASSLGNSPVYNEQFF. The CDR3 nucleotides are TGTGCCAGCAGCTTAGGGAACTCCCCCGTGTACAATGAGCAGTTCTTC.

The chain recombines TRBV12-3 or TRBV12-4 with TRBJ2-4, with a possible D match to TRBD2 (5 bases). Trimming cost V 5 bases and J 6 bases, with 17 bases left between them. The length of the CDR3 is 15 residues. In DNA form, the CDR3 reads TGTGCCAGCAGTACCGTCCCGGACTTGACAAACATTCAGTACTTC. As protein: CASSTVPDLTNIQYF.

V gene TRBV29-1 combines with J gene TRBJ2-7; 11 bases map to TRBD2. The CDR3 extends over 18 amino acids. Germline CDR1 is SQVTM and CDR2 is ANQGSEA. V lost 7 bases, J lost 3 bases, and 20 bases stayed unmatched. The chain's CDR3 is CSAWGTSGRFEGSYEQYF. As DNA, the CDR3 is TGCAGCGCCTGGGGGACTAGCGGTCGCTTTGAGGGGAGCTACGAGCAGTACTTC.

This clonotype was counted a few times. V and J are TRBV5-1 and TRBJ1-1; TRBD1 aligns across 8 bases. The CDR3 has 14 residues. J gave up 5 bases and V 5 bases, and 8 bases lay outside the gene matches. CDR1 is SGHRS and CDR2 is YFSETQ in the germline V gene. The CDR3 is CASRTRQGRTEAFF. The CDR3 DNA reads TGCGCCAGCAGAACCCGACAGGGGCGTACTGAAGCTTTCTTT.

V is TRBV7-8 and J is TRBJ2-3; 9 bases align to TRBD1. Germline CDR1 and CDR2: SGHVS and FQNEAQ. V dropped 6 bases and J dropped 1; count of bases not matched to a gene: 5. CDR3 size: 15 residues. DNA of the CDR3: TGTGCCAGCAGAGGACAGGGGTTCGGCACAGATACGCAGTATTTT. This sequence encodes CASRGQGFGTDTQYF.

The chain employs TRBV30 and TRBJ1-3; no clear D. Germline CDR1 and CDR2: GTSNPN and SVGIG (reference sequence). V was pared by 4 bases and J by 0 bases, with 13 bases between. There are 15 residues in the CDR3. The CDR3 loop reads CAWKSGRNSGNTIYF. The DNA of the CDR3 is TGTGCCTGGAAGTCAGGCAGGAACTCTGGAAACACCATATATTTT. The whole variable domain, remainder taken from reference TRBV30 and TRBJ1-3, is SQTIHQWPATLVQPVGSPLSLECTVEGTSNPNLYWYRQAAGRGLQLLFYSVGIGQISSEVPQNLSASRPQDRQFILSSKKLLLSDSGFYLCAWKSGRNSGNTIYFGEGSWLTVV.

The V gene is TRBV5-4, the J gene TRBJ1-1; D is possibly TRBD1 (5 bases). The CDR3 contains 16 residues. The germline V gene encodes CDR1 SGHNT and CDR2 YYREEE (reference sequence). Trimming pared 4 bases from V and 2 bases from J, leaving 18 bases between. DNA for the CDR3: TGTGCCAGCAGCCTCCCGCCCGGGGCTTTTAACACTGAAGCTTTCTTT. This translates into CASSLPPGAFNTEAFF.

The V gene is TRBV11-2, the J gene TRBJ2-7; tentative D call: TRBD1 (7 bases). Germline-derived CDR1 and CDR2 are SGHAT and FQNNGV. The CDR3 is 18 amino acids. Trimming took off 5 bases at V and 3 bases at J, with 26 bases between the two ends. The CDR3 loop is CASSPISRRAGGYYEQYF. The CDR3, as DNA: TGTGCCAGCAGCCCAATTTCCCGACGGGCAGGGGGGTACTACGAGCAGTACTTC.

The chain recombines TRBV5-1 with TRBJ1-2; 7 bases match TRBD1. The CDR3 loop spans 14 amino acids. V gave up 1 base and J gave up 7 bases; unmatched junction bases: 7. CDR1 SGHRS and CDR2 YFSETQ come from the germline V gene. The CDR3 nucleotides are TGCGCCAGCAGCTTGACCGGGACAGAGGTTGGCTACACCTTC. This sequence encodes CASSLTGTEVGYTF.

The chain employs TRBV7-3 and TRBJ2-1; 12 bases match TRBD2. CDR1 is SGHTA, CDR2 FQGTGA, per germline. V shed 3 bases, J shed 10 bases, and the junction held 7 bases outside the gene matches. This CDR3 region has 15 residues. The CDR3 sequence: CASSFRLAGVGEQFF. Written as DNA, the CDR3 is TGTGCCAGCAGCTTCCGACTAGCGGGGGTTGGCGAGCAGTTCTTC. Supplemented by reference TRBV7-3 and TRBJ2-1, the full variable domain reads GAGVSQTPSNKVTEKGKYVELRCDPISGHTALYWYRQSLGQGPEFLIYFQGTGAADDSGLPNDRFFAVRPEGSVSTLKIQRTERGDSAVYLCASSFRLAGVGEQFFGPGTRLTVL.

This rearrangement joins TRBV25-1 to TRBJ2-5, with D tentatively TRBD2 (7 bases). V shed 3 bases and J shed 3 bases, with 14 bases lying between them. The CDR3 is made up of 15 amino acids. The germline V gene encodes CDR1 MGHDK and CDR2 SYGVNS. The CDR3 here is CASSDKGGGKETQYF. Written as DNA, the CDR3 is TGTGCCAGCAGTGACAAGGGAGGGGGGAAAGAGACCCAGTACTTC. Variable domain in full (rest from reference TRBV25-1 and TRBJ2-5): EADIYQTPRYLVIGTGKKITLECSQTMGHDKMYWYQQDPGMELHLIHYSYGVNSTEKGDLSSESTVSRIRTEHFPLTLESARPSHTSQYLCASSDKGGGKETQYFGPGTRLLVL.

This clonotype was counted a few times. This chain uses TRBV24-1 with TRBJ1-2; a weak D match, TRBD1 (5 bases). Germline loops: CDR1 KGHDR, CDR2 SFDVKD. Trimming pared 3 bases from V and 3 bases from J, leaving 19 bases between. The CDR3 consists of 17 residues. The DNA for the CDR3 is TGTGCCACCAGTGATGGCCCGGGGGATGGAGGCTACTATGGCTACACCTTC. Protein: CATSDGPGDGGYYGYTF.

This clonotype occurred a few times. The CDR3 is CASSSVGTSGSNEQFF. The CDR3 bases are TGTGCCAGCAGCTCGGTCGGGACTAGCGGCTCCAATGAGCAGTTCTTC. The chain has TRBV7-2 and TRBJ2-1, with TRBD2 identical over 11 bases. Germline trimming cut 4 bases from V and 6 bases from J; bases unmatched to any gene: 8. Per germline, CDR1 SGHTA and CDR2 FQGNSA. CDR3 size: 16 residues.

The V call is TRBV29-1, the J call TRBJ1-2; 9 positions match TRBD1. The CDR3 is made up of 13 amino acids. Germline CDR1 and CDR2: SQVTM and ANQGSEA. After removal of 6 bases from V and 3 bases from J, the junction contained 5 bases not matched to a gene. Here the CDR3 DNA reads TGCAGCGTCGAGGGACAGGGCCACTATGGCTACACCTTC. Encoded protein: CSVEGQGHYGYTF.

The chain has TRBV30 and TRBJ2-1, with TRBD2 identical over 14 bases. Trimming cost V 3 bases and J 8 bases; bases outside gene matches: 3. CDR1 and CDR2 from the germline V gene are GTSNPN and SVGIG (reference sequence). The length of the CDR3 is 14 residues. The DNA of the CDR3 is TGTGCCTGGAGGACGGGACTAGCGGGAGATGAGCAGTTCTTC. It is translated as CAWRTGLAGDEQFF.

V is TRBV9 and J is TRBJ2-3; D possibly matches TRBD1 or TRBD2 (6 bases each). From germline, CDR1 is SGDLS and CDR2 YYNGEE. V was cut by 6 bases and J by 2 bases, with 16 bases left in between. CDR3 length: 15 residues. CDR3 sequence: CASTPKGGTTDTQYF. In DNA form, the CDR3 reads TGTGCCAGCACCCCAAAAGGGGGGACCACAGATACGCAGTATTTT.

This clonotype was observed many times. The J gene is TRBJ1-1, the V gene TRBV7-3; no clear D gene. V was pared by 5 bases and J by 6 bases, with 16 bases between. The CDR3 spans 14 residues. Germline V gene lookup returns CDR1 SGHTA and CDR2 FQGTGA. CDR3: CASSPGPGGAEAFF. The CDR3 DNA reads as TGTGCCAGCAGCCCCGGCCCAGGTGGCGCTGAAGCTTTCTTT.

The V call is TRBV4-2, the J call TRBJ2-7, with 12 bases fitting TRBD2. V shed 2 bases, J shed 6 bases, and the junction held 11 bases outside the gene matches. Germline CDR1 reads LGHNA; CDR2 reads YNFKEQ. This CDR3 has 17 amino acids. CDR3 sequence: CASSQSAPGLAGIEQYF. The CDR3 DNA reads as TGTGCCAGCAGCCAAAGCGCCCCGGGACTAGCGGGTATCGAGCAGTACTTC.

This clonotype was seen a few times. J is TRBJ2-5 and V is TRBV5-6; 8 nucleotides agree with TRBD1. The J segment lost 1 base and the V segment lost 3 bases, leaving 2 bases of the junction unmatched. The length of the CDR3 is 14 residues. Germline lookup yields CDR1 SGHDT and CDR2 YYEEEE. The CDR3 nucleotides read TGTGCCAGCAGCTGGGGGACAGGCCAAGAGACCCAGTACTTC. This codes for CASSWGTGQETQYF.

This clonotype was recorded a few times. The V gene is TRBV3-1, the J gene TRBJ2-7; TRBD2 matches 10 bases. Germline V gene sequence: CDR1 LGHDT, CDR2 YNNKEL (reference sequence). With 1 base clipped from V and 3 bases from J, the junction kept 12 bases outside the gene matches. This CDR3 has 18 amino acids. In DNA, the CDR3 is TGTGCCAGCAGCCAAGGACCGAGCGGGAGGGCCTGGGTCTACGAGCAGTACTTC. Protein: CASSQGPSGRAWVYEQYF.